These 16 T cell receptor beta chains originate from one sample sequenced in a study of shared T cell receptors in the human thymus. Clones were read by immunoSEQ multiplex PCR, and TCRdb kept only the in-frame ones, dropping some. The data contain under 850,000 clones, roughly 88% of them singletons. The data were also submitted as part of a second study, on human thymus T cells.

Source material: thymocytes. These TCRs come from a boy under two years old with a congenital heart defect.

The rearrangement uses TRBV27 and TRBJ2-7, with 8 positions matching TRBD2. CDR1 and CDR2 (germline): MNHEY, SMNVEV (reference sequence). V lost 2 bases, J lost 0 bases, and 3 bases stayed unmatched. The CDR3 spans 15 residues. The CDR3 DNA reads as TGTGCCAGCAGTTTACGGGAGGGACTCTCCTACGAGCAGTACTTC. Translated, it gives CASSLREGLSYEQYF.

In its sample, this clone was seen once. The genes are TRBV5-1 and TRBJ1-1; 9 bases match TRBD1. V was clipped by 2 bases and J by 3 bases; unmatched bases: 5. This CDR3 is 15 amino acids long. Germline CDR1 and CDR2: SGHRS and YFSETQ. CDR3 region: CASSLRTGAHTEAFF. The CDR3 DNA sequence: TGCGCCAGCAGCTTACGGACAGGGGCCCACACTGAAGCTTTCTTT.

For the CDR3, the DNA is TGTGCCAGCAGTTTGAGATCTGGTGAAGCTTTCTTT. It yields the protein CASSLRSGEAFF. This chain links TRBV28 with TRBJ1-1; D is uncertain. The V end was cut by 3 bases, the J end by 7 bases, with 9 bases between. This CDR3 is built from 12 residues. CDR1 and CDR2 from the germline V gene are MDHEN and SYDVKM.

The rearrangement uses TRBV5-4 and TRBJ2-7; 9 bases are shared with TRBD1. The germline gives CDR1 SGHNT, CDR2 YYREEE (reference sequence). Trimming removed 2 bases from V and 5 bases from J; junction bases left unmatched: 5. The CDR3 covers 14 residues. Written as DNA, the CDR3 is TGTGCCAGCAGCTTATACAGGGGGCCGAACGAGCAGTACTTC. It yields the protein CASSLYRGPNEQYF. Together with reference TRBV5-4 and TRBJ2-7, the CDR3 gives the full variable domain: ETGVTQSPTHLIKTRGQQVTLRCSSQSGHNTVSWYQQALGQGPQFIFQYYREEENGRGNFPPRFSGLQFPNYSSELNVNALELDDSALYLCASSLYRGPNEQYFGPGTRLTVT.

This rearrangement joins TRBV7-2 to TRBJ2-2, with 7 bases lining up with TRBD1. Trimming took 2 bases from V and 1 from J; bases not matched to a gene: 4. Looked up from germline, CDR1 is SGHTA and CDR2 is FQGNSA. This CDR3 is built from 16 residues. CDR3 DNA sequence: TGTGCCAGCAGCTTAAAGCGACAGGGGAACACCGGGGAGCTGTTTTTT. This codes for CASSLKRQGNTGELFF.

The rearrangement uses TRBV15 and TRBJ1-3; D gene ambiguous. Deletions cut 4 bases from V and 0 bases from J, with 19 bases between. CDR3 size: 18 residues. CDR1 is LNHNV, CDR2 YYDKDF, per germline (reference sequence). The CDR3 nucleotides are TGTGCCACCAGCAATCCCCCCCCATCTGAAGCCTCTGGAAACACCATATATTTT. Amino acids: CATSNPPPSEASGNTIYF.

The rearrangement joins TRBV27 to TRBJ2-1, with a tentative D call TRBD1 (6 bases). Germline V CDR1 and CDR2: MNHEY, SMNVEV (reference sequence). CDR3 length: 14 amino acids. Trimming left V 0 bases short and J 7 bases short, with 10 bases between. The CDR3 nucleotides are TGTGCCAGCAGTTTATCCCGAGACAGGAATGAGCAGTTCTTC. Amino acid sequence: CASSLSRDRNEQFF.

The genes are TRBV27 and TRBJ1-3; 7 nucleotides agree with TRBD1. The CDR3 extends over 17 amino acids. The trim removed 3 bases at V and 0 bases at J, leaving 8 bases unmatched. In germline, CDR1 is MNHEY, CDR2 SMNVEV (reference sequence). CDR3 sequence (DNA): TGTGCCAGCAGTTTCGAGGACAGGACCTTCTCTGGAAACACCATATATTTT. Amino acid sequence: CASSFEDRTFSGNTIYF.

The chain uses TRBV6-1 and TRBJ2-7; D is possibly TRBD2 (6 bases). CDR1 and CDR2 from the germline V gene are MNHNS and SASEGT. Trimming shortened V by 4 bases and J by 4 bases, and 14 bases separated the two germline ends. CDR3 length: 14 residues. The CDR3 nucleotides are TGTGCCAGCAGTGGGGGACTCCGCCGGTACGAGCAGTACTTC. The encoded protein is CASSGGLRRYEQYF.

The V call is TRBV7-9, the J call TRBJ2-3; maybe TRBD2 (5 bases). The length of the CDR3 is 16 residues. Trimming cost V 5 bases and J 0 bases, with 15 bases left between them. Per the germline V gene, CDR1 is SEHNR and CDR2 is FQNEAQ (reference sequence). CDR3 region: CASSTPGGGSTDTQYF. In DNA form, the CDR3 reads TGTGCCAGCAGCACCCCGGGTGGAGGAAGCACAGATACGCAGTATTTT.

V is TRBV27 and J is TRBJ2-2; 7 nucleotides line up with TRBD2. Trimming removed 6 bases from V and 7 bases from J; junction bases left unmatched: 11. This CDR3 comprises 15 residues. The germline CDR1 and CDR2 sequences are MNHEY and SMNVEV (reference sequence). Here the CDR3 reads CASRGGEQRGGELFF. The CDR3 nucleotides are TGTGCCAGCAGGGGGGGGGAGCAAAGGGGCGGGGAGCTGTTTTTT.

Notes on this clone: A read error may produce the germline difference seen at one junction end. This rearrangement joins TRBV9 to TRBJ1-2; tentative D call: TRBD1 (6 bases). The germline V gene has CDR1 SGDLS and CDR2 YYNGEE. This CDR3 is built from 15 residues. CDR3 DNA: TGTGCCAGCAGCGCGACACCTCAGGGGAACTATGGCTACGCCTTC. Protein sequence: CASSATPQGNYGYAF.

V usage is TRBV2 and J usage is TRBJ2-7; perhaps TRBD2 as D (5 bases). This CDR3 is 16 amino acids long. Germline CDR1 SNHLY, CDR2 FYNNEI. Trimming stripped 1 base from V and 0 bases from J, with 13 bases between. The CDR3 nucleotides are TGTGCCAGCAGTGAAGAGAGGGATGGAAGCTCCTACGAGCAGTACTTC. This sequence encodes CASSEERDGSSYEQYF.

V and J are TRBV19 and TRBJ2-1; D might be TRBD2 (5 bases). The CDR3 contains 13 residues. Germline-derived CDR1 and CDR2 are LNHDA and SQIVND (reference sequence). Trimming left V 3 bases short and J 6 bases short, with 9 bases between. This chain's CDR3 is CASSISGFNEQFF. In DNA, the CDR3 is TGTGCCAGTAGTATTTCGGGGTTCAATGAGCAGTTCTTC.

In its sample, this clone was seen once. This chain uses TRBV29-1 with TRBJ2-3, with 8 bases that match TRBD2. The length of the CDR3 is 15 residues. J was trimmed by 0 bases and V by 4 bases; bases with no gene match: 6. CDR1 and CDR2 from the germline V gene are SQVTM and ANQGSEA. CDR3 protein: CSVVASGSSTDTQYF. CDR3 sequence (DNA): TGCAGCGTTGTGGCTAGCGGGTCTAGCACAGATACGCAGTATTTT.

The DNA for the CDR3 is TGTGCCAGCAGCGTAGAGGAGGCACGAACCGGGGAGCTGTTTTTT. It specifies CASSVEEARTGELFF. The rearrangement links TRBV9 to TRBJ2-2; a possible D gene is TRBD2 (5 bases). Germline CDR1 SGDLS, CDR2 YYNGEE. Trimming stripped 0 bases from V and 5 bases from J, with 11 bases between. This CDR3 has 15 amino acids.